This TCR beta chain was captured by sequencing in a study of T-cell memory formation after mild COVID-19. Study-wide results and limits: Among CD4+ contracting clones, most were CM and EM, and CD8+ ones EMRA.

TCRdb ran MiXCR on the 5' RACE reads and lists one entry per CDR3 protein. This sample has approximately 400,000 distinct CDR3 sequences, with about 24% found just once. Regarding this clonotype: Its antigen is undetermined.

The receptor was derived from an adult woman who had mild COVID-19 (a few samples of this study predate the infection). Cell type and time point are not known. Sample: PBMCs or a T cell subset sorted from them (not recorded which).

This CDR3 is CASSPSRGVNTGELFF. DNA of the CDR3: TGCGCCAGCAGCCCCTCGCGAGGGGTGAACACCGGGGAGCTGTTTTTT. The V gene is TRBV5-1, the J gene TRBJ2-2; either TRBD1 or TRBD2 may fit D (5 bases each). The germline gives CDR1 SGHRS, CDR2 YFSETQ. This CDR3 spans 16 amino acids. Deletions cut 4 bases from V and 1 base from J, with 14 bases between.